This entry concerns a single T cell receptor beta chain. Antigen unknown. The record originates from a study of OX40 agonist ivuxolimab in advanced cancers. As for the study in general: Those treated in dose escalation had hepatocellular carcinoma, melanoma, renal cell cancer or head and neck cancer. Participants averaged approximately 60 years of age (range roughly 23 to 79) and were 82.7% male. There were three patients with partial responses, one having hepatocellular carcinoma and two cutaneous melanoma. Overall study findings and caveats: At 0.1 to 3.0 mg/kg, clonal expansion of CD4+ and CD8+ blood T cells had occurred by week 6.

This table comes from immunoSEQ multiplex PCR, and its TCRdb copy is limited to in-frame clones, with some not included. The table lists 70,000 to 80,000 clones, approximately 87% of them singletons. The sequence was collected from an adult with an advanced solid tumor such as melanoma, head and neck, liver or kidney cancer. Here the sequenced sample was CD4+ or CD8+ T cells sorted from blood, taken in a trial of the OX40 agonist ivuxolimab.

Written as DNA, the CDR3 is TGTGCCAGCTCACCACCCACAGGGCCCACAGATACGCAGTATTTT. Translation: CASSPPTGPTDTQYF. The chain is built from TRBV18 and TRBJ2-3; D is possibly TRBD1 (6 bases). Germline CDR1 and CDR2: KGHSH and LQKENI. CDR3 length: 15 residues. V was clipped by 0 bases and J by 2 bases, with 9 bases between them.